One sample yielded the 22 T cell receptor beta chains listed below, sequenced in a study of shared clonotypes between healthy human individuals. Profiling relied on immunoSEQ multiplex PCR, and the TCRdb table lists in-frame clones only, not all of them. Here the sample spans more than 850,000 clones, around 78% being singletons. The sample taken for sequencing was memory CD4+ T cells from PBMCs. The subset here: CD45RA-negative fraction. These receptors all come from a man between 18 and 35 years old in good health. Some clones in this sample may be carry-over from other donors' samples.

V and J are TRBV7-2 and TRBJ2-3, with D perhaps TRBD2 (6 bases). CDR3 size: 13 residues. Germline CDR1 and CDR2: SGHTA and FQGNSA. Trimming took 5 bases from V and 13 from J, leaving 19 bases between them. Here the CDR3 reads CASSLARDAKKYF. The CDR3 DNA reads TGTGCCAGCAGCCTGGCGCGGGATGCTAAAAAGTATTTT.

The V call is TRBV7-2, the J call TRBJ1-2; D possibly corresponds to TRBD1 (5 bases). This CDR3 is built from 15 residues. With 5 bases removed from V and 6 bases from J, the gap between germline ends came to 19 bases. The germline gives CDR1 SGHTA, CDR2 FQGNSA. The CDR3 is CASSPYGAQRHGYTF. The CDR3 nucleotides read TGTGCCAGCAGCCCTTACGGGGCACAACGACATGGCTACACCTTC.

The CDR3 coding sequence is TGTGCCAGCAGCCGGGGAGGGACTAGCGGGTTTGAGACCCAGTACTTC. Residues: CASSRGGTSGFETQYF. This rearrangement joins TRBV5-4 to TRBJ2-5, with 12 nucleotides matching TRBD2. The CDR3 totals 16 residues. From germline, CDR1 is SGHNT and CDR2 YYREEE (reference sequence). J lost 5 bases, V lost 4 bases, and 9 bases had no gene match.

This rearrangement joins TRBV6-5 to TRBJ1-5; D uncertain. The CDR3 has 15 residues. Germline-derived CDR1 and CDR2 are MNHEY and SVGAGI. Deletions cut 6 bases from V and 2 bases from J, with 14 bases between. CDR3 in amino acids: CASRSFGRGNQPQHF. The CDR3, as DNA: TGTGCCAGCAGGAGTTTTGGCCGGGGCAATCAGCCCCAGCATTTT.

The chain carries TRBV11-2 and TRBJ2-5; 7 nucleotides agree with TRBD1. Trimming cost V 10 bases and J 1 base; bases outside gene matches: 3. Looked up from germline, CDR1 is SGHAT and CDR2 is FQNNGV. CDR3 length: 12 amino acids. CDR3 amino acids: CAIRDSQETQYF. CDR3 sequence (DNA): TGTGCCATTAGGGACAGCCAAGAGACCCAGTACTTC. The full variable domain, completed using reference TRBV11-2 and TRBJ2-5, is EAGVAQSPRYKIIEKRQSVAFWCNPISGHATLYWYQQILGQGPKLLIQFQNNGVVDDSQLPKDRFSAERLKGVDSTLKIQPAKLEDSAVYLCAIRDSQETQYFGPGTRLLVL.

This chain's CDR3 is CASSFPGPGSYEQYF. The CDR3, as DNA: TGCGCCAGCAGCTTTCCGGGGCCGGGCTCCTACGAGCAGTACTTC. The rearrangement links TRBV5-1 to TRBJ2-7; D is perhaps TRBD1 or TRBD2 (5 bases each). Germline V gene data show CDR1 as SGHRS and CDR2 as YFSETQ. This CDR3 has 15 residues. V was pared by 2 bases and J by 0 bases, with 12 bases between.

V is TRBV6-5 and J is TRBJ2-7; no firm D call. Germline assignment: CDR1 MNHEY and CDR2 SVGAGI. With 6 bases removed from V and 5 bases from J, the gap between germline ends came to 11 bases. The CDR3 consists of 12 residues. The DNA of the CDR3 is TGTGCCAGCAGCCCCATCTTCCACGAGCAGTACTTC. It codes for CASSPIFHEQYF.

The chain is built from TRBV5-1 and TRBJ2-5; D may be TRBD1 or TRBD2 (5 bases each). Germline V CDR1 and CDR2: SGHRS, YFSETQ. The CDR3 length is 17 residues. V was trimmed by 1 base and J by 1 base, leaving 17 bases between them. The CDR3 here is CASSLILAGRGQETQYF. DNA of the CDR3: TGCGCCAGCAGCTTGATCCTAGCCGGTAGGGGCCAAGAGACCCAGTACTTC. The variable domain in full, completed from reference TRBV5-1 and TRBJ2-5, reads KAGVTQTPRYLIKTRGQQVTLSCSPISGHRSVSWYQQTPGQGLQFLFEYFSETQRNKGNFPGRFSGRQFSNSRSEMNVSTLELGDSALYLCASSLILAGRGQETQYFGPGTRLLVL.

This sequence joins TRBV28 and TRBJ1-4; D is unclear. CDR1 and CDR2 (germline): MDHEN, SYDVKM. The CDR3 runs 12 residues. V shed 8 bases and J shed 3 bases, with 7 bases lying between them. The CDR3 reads CASGRPNEKLFF. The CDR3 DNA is TGTGCCAGCGGGCGTCCTAATGAAAAACTGTTTTTT.

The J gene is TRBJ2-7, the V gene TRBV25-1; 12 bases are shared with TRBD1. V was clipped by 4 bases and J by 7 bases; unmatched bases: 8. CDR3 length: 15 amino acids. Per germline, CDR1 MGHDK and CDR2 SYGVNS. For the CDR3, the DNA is TGTGCCAGCAGTGTCCCGGGACAGGGGGCGCGAGAGCAGTACTTC. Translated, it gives CASSVPGQGAREQYF.

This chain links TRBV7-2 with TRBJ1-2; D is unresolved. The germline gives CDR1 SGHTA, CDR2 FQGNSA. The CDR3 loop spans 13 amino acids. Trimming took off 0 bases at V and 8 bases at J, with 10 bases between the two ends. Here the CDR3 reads CASSLASVGGYTF. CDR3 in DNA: TGTGCCAGCAGCTTAGCGTCAGTGGGGGGCTACACCTTC. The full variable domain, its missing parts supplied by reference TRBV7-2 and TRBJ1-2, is GAGVSQSPSNKVTEKGKDVELRCDPISGHTALYWYRQSLGQGLEFLIYFQGNSAPDKSGLPSDRFSAERTGGSVSTLTIQRTQQEDSAVYLCASSLASVGGYTFGSGTRLTVV.

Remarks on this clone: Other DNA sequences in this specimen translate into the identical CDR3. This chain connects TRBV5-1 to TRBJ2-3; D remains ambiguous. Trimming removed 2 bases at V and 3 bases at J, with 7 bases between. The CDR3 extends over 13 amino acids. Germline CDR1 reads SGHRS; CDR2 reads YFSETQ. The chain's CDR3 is CASSFPGTDTQYF. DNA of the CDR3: TGCGCCAGCAGCTTCCCCGGGACAGATACGCAGTATTTT.

The CDR3 coding sequence is TGTGCCAGCAGCCACCGGCAGGGAGGAGCTTTCTTT. Its translation is CASSHRQGGAFF. The V call is TRBV6-6, the J call TRBJ1-1; D might be TRBD1 (5 bases). V shed 6 bases and J shed 10 bases, with 15 bases lying between them. In germline, CDR1 is MNHNY, CDR2 SVGAGI (reference sequence). The CDR3 extends over 12 amino acids.

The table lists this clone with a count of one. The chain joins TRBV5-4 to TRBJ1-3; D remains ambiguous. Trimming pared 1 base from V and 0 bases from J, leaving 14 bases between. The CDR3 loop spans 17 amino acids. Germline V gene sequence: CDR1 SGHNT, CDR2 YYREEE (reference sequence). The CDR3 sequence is CASSLFGLQASGNTIYF. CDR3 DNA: TGTGCCAGCAGCTTGTTTGGTTTGCAGGCCTCTGGAAACACCATATATTTT.

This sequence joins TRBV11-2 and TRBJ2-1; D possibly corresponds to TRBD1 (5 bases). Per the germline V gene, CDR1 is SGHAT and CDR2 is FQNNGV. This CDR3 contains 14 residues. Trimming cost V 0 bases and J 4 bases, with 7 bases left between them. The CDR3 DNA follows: TGTGCCAGCAGCTTAGACGGACAATACAATGAGCAGTTCTTC. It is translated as CASSLDGQYNEQFF.

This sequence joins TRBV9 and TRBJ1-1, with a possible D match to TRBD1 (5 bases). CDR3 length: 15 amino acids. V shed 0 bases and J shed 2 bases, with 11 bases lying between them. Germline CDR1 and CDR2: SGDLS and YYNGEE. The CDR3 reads CASSVVSQGNTEAFF. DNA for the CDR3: TGTGCCAGCAGCGTAGTTTCTCAGGGAAACACTGAAGCTTTCTTT.

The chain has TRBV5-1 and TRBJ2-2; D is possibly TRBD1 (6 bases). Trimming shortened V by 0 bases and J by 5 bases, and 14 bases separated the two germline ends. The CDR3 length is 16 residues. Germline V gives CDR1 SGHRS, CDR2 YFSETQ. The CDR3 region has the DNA TGCGCCAGCAGCTTGGTTTCCCAGGGGATGACCGGGGAGCTGTTTTTT. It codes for CASSLVSQGMTGELFF.

The CDR3 region is CASSGLAEQETQYF. CDR3 coding DNA: TGTGCCAGCAGTGGACTAGCGGAGCAAGAGACCCAGTACTTC. The chain carries TRBV28 and TRBJ2-5; 10 nucleotides line up with TRBD2. The CDR3 length is 14 residues. In germline, CDR1 is MDHEN, CDR2 SYDVKM. With V trimmed by 5 bases and J by 2 bases, 2 bases remained unmatched. The full variable domain, its missing parts supplied by reference TRBV28 and TRBJ2-5, is DVKVTQSSRYLVKRTGEKVFLECVQDMDHENMFWYRQDPGLGLRLIYFSYDVKMKEKGDIPEGYSVSREKKERFSLILESASTNQTSMYLCASSGLAEQETQYFGPGTRLLVL.

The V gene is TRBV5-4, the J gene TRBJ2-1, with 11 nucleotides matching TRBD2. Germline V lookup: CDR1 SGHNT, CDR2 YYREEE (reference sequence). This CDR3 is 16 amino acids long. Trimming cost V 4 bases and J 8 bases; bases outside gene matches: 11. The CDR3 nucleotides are TGTGCCAGCAGCATGACTAGCGGGACCCCCCGCGATGAGCAGTTCTTC. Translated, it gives CASSMTSGTPRDEQFF.

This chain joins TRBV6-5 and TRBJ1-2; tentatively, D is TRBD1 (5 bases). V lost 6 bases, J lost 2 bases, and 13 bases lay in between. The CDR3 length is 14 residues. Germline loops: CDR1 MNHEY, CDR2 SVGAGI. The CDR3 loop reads CASRRARENYGYTF. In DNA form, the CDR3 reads TGTGCCAGCAGGAGGGCCAGGGAGAACTATGGCTACACCTTC.

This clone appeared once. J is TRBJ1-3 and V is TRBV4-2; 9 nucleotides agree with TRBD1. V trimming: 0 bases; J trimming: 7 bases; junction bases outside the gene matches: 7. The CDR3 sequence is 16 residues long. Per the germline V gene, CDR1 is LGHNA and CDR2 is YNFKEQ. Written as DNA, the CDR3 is TGTGCCAGCAGCCAAGATAGAACAGGGGGCTGGAACACCATATATTTT. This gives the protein CASSQDRTGGWNTIYF.

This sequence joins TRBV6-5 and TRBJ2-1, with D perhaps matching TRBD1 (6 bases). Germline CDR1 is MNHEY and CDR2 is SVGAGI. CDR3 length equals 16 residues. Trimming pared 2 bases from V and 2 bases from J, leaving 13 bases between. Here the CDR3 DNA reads TGTGCCAGCAGTTACACGGGGACAAGCCCCTACAATGAGCAGTTCTTC. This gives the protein CASSYTGTSPYNEQFF.